This T cell receptor beta chain was recorded in a study of blood T cell repertoires in COVID-19. Study-wide context: Nucleic acid was either cDNA or gDNA, and it came from T cells, B-cell-depleted T cells, or PBMCs.

V lost 1 base to trimming and J lost 6 bases, with 8 bases between them. The V gene's germline CDR1 is SGHKS and CDR2 YYEKEE (reference sequence). The CDR3 spans 13 residues. The repertoire was sequenced with immunoSEQ multiplex PCR; TCRdb's copy has only in-frame clones and lacks some. This table has about 220,000 clones, 80% appearing once. The clonotype comes from a woman aged 70-85 years with acute or convalescent COVID-19. The specimen was peripheral blood. V gene TRBV5-5 combines with J gene TRBJ1-5; no definite D call. CDR3 DNA: TGTGCCAGCAGCTTGCACCTTAGTCAGCCCCAGCATTTT. Encoded protein: CASSLHLSQPQHF. Together with reference TRBV5-5 and TRBJ1-5, the CDR3 gives the full variable domain: DAGVTQSPTHLIKTRGQQVTLRCSPISGHKSVSWYQQVLGQGPQFIFQYYEKEERGRGNFPDRFSARQFPNYSSELNVNALLLGDSALYLCASSLHLSQPQHFGDGTRLSIL.